Following are 10 T cell receptor beta chains from one sample sequenced in a study of naive and memory T cell subsets. The treatment here: skin biopsy from PPD injection site in Mantoux-positive individual. TCR cDNA received a 3' ligated oligonucleotide that carried a UMI. The SP2 primer and nested alpha and beta constant region primers amplified ligated cDNA in four rounds. TCRdb passed the UMI-ligation and nested PCR reads through MiXCR, listing each CDR3 protein once. In the table there are approximately 21,000 distinct CDR3 sequences, approximately 6% of which are singletons. The sequenced sample was skin, obtained from a tuberculin skin test site. These receptors all stem from an adult in good health.

The chain employs TRBV2 and TRBJ2-1; 10 bases are shared with TRBD2. The CDR3 sequence is 15 residues long. Per germline, CDR1 SNHLY and CDR2 FYNNEI. Trimming took 6 bases from V and 9 from J; bases not matched to a gene: 11. The CDR3 here is CASRTLAGLKSEQFF. The CDR3 DNA follows: TGTGCCAGCAGGACACTAGCGGGACTAAAGAGTGAGCAGTTCTTC.

This clonotype has a count of ten or more. The gene calls are TRBV27 and TRBJ2-7; 11 bases are shared with TRBD2. The junction had 4 bases not matched to a gene; V was cut back by 5 bases and J by 7 bases. Germline CDR1 and CDR2: MNHEY and SMNVEV (reference sequence). The CDR3 has 13 residues. CDR3 amino acids: CASSPSGRREQYF. CDR3 DNA: TGTGCCAGCAGTCCTAGCGGGAGGAGAGAGCAGTACTTC.

This clonotype was seen at least ten times. In DNA, the CDR3 is TGTGCCAGCAGTTTGGGGCGGGAGGTCTCCTACGAGCAGTACTTC. The encoded protein is CASSLGREVSYEQYF. This chain links TRBV28 with TRBJ2-7; TRBD2 matches at 8 bases. V gave up 3 bases and J gave up 0 bases; unmatched junction bases: 4. Germline V gene lookup returns CDR1 MDHEN and CDR2 SYDVKM. The CDR3 has 15 residues.

The sample holds many counts of this clonotype. This chain uses TRBV18 with TRBJ2-6; weak D call: TRBD1 (6 bases). In germline, CDR1 is KGHSH, CDR2 LQKENI. Trimming took off 6 bases at V and 0 bases at J, with 12 bases between the two ends. This CDR3 has 16 residues. The CDR3 coding sequence is TGTGCCAGCTCCCAGGGCAGGGGCTCTGGGGCCAACGTCCTGACTTTC. Its protein product is CASSQGRGSGANVLTF.

This clonotype was seen at least ten times. This sequence joins TRBV6-2 or TRBV6-3 and TRBJ1-1; 8 bases align to TRBD1. Trimming took 6 bases from V and 0 from J; bases not matched to a gene: 9. Germline V lookup: CDR1 MNHEY, CDR2 SVGEGT. The CDR3 consists of 16 residues. The DNA of the CDR3 is TGTGCCAGCAGACCCGACAGGGGCCATATGAACACTGAAGCTTTCTTT. Translated: CASRPDRGHMNTEAFF.

V is TRBV20-1 and J is TRBJ2-7, with 8 bases fitting TRBD1. The CDR3 runs to 17 residues. V was clipped by 1 base and J by 4 bases; unmatched bases: 15. The germline CDR1 and CDR2 sequences are DFQATT and SNEGSKA (reference sequence). The CDR3 coding sequence is TGCAGTGCTAGAGCCGCCGCCGGGACAGGAGGGTTATACGAGCAGTACTTC. The encoded protein is CSARAAAGTGGLYEQYF.

There are a few counts of this clonotype. The chain has TRBV30 and TRBJ1-1; D is ambiguous. This CDR3 is built from 12 residues. Germline-derived CDR1 and CDR2 are GTSNPN and SVGIG (reference sequence). Trimming removed 4 bases at V and 1 base at J, with 7 bases between. Here the CDR3 reads CAWNRGNTEAFF. The CDR3 bases are TGTGCCTGGAATCGGGGGAACACTGAAGCTTTCTTT.

The rearrangement joins TRBV7-6 to TRBJ2-3, with 9 bases identical to TRBD1. The CDR3 runs to 14 residues. Germline V gene data show CDR1 as SGHVS and CDR2 as FNYEAQ. V shed 0 bases and J 6 bases; nucleotides not matched to a gene: 1. This CDR3 reads CASSLADRGDTQYF. CDR3 bases: TGTGCCAGCAGCTTAGCAGACAGGGGGGATACGCAGTATTTT.

The sample holds many counts of this clonotype. CDR3: CASSYGGGRGYEQYF. CDR3 bases: TGTGCCAGCAGTTACGGGGGGGGCCGGGGCTACGAGCAGTACTTC. V usage is TRBV6-5 and J usage is TRBJ2-7, with D possibly matching TRBD2 (7 bases). Germline V gene data show CDR1 as MNHEY and CDR2 as SVGAGI. The CDR3 consists of 15 residues. Trimming took off 2 bases at V and 3 bases at J, with 14 bases between the two ends.

This sequence joins TRBV30 and TRBJ1-5; weak D call: TRBD1 (5 bases). Trimming cost V 7 bases and J 2 bases, with 12 bases left between them. The CDR3 totals 13 residues. Germline V gives CDR1 GTSNPN, CDR2 SVGIG (reference sequence). Here the CDR3 reads CASSGGGNQPQHF. The CDR3 nucleotides read TGTGCCTCCTCGGGGGGGGGCAATCAGCCCCAGCATTTT. Full variable domain (outside the CDR3, taken from reference TRBV30 and TRBJ1-5): SQTIHQWPATLVQPVGSPLSLECTVEGTSNPNLYWYRQAAGRGLQLLFYSVGIGQISSEVPQNLSASRPQDRQFILSSKKLLLSDSGFYLCASSGGGNQPQHFGDGTRLSIL.